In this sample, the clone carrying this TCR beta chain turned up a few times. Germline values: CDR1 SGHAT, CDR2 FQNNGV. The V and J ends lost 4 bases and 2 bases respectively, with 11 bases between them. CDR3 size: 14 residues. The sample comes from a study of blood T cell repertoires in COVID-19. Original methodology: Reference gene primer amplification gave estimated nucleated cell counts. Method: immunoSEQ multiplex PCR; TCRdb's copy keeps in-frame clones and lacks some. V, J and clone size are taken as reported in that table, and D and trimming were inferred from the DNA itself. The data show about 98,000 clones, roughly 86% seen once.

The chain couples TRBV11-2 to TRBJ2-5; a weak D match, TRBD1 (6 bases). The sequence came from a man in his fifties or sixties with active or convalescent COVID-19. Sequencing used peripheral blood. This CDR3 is CASSSRDRQETQYF. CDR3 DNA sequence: TGTGCCAGCAGCTCTCGAGACAGGCAAGAGACCCAGTACTTC.